This T cell receptor beta chain was sequenced in a study of PD-1 blockade in classical Hodgkin lymphoma. All the patients suffered relapse after autologous stem cell transplantation, and brentuximab vedotin exposure differed. Looked up from germline, CDR1 is MNHEY and CDR2 is SMNVEV (reference sequence). The CDR3 totals 17 residues. Trimming pared 2 bases from V and 0 bases from J, leaving 15 bases between. Profiling relied on immunoSEQ multiplex PCR, and the TCRdb table lists in-frame clones only, not all of them. Seen here are about 85,000 clones, about nine tenths observed once, and the top ten hold under 3%.

The J gene is TRBJ2-3, the V gene TRBV27; TRBD2 might be the D (6 bases). The clonotype comes from a human donor with classical Hodgkin lymphoma. The sequenced sample was peripheral blood mononuclear cells (PBMCs), obtained before the second cycle of nivolumab. This CDR3 is CASSLRGRNPSTDTQYF. The CDR3 nucleotides are TGTGCCAGCAGTTTACGGGGGAGGAACCCTAGCACAGATACGCAGTATTTT.